The clone carrying this TCR beta chain was seen more than once but under ten times. The antigen is not known. The identical CDR3 is also encoded by other nucleotide sequences in the sample. It was CD45RO-negative cells, positively selected for CCR7, that made up naive CD8 cells, with terminally differentiated effector memory CD45RA+ cells excluded. This sample is drawn from a study of shared clonotypes between healthy human individuals. At the level of the study: CD4 naive cells filled three plates per donor, CD4 memory three, CD8 naive two and CD8 memory one. Study findings and constraints: The study drew on few donors, limiting represented genetic and exposure-history diversity.

Around 200 ng DNA, 30,000 or so T cell genomes, went into each sorted-subset replicate PCR. The data were produced by immunoSEQ multiplex PCR, yet TCRdb's version contains in-frame clones alone and is incomplete. Counted here are around 1.9 million clones, 85% to 95% occurring once; the ten biggest clones make up around 1.7%. The germline V gene has CDR1 MNHEY and CDR2 SMNVEV (reference sequence). Trimming shortened V by 6 bases and J by 1 base, and 9 bases separated the two germline ends. There are 13 residues in the CDR3. Sequencing was carried out using naive CD8+ T cells from PBMCs. The V call is TRBV27, the J call TRBJ1-1; D perhaps matches TRBD1 (6 bases). This receptor was taken from a young man in good health. Some clones in this sample may be carry-over from other donors' samples. DNA for the CDR3: TGTGCCAGCAGCCCACAGGGGAACACTGAAGCTTTCTTT. Amino acid sequence: CASSPQGNTEAFF.